The 10 T cell receptor beta chains listed next were all sequenced from one sample in a study of spatial heterogeneity in lung cancer. Points from the study as a whole: Tumor mutation counts were tracked by expanded intratumoral alpha and beta TCR counts.

For these receptors, no antigen is known. Documented time point: sample taken at primary tumor resection. TCRdb processed the 5' RACE reads anew with MiXCR; each CDR3 protein has one entry. The sample yields some 9,500 distinct CDR3 sequences, roughly an eighth seen once. The starting material was lung tumor tissue, obtained at surgery. These receptors were collected from a male donor with early-stage non-small cell lung cancer.

Relative to its sample, this clonotype is medium-sized. As an off-target read in a library built for alpha chains, this beta chain has a frequency of little significance. The rearrangement joins TRBV9 to TRBJ1-5; D not certain. This CDR3 region has 13 residues. V was cut by 4 bases and J by 5 bases, with 10 bases left in between. CDR1 and CDR2 (germline): SGDLS, YYNGEE. The CDR3 region is CASSSAIDQPQHF. The DNA for the CDR3 is TGTGCCAGCAGCTCCGCGATCGATCAGCCCCAGCATTTT.

In this sample, this clonotype turned up many times. For a library built for alpha chains, this beta chain is a stray read; little rests on its size. The chain employs TRBV6-1 and TRBJ2-3; D may correspond to TRBD1 or TRBD2 (5 bases each). The CDR3 is made up of 15 amino acids. Germline lookup yields CDR1 MNHNS and CDR2 SASEGT. V dropped 6 bases and J dropped 11 bases, with 24 bases sitting between them. CDR3 loop: CASRGYSGALIVQYF. CDR3 DNA sequence: TGTGCCAGCAGGGGCTATTCCGGGGCCCTGATCGTGCAGTATTTT.

In regard to this clonotype: This beta chain represents an off-target read in a library built for alpha chains; its size is of limited meaning. The chain couples TRBV18 to TRBJ1-5; 10 nucleotides match TRBD1. The CDR3 is 15 amino acids. CDR1 is KGHSH and CDR2 is LQKENI in the germline V gene. J was trimmed by 6 bases and V by 2 bases; bases with no gene match: 4. This CDR3 reads CASSPETGGFQPQHF. The CDR3 DNA follows: TGTGCCAGCTCACCAGAGACAGGGGGCTTTCAGCCCCAGCATTTT.

Turning to this clonotype: A library made for alpha chains picked up this beta chain off target, so its size means little. This CDR3 is CASSPEPSAYNEQFF. DNA for the CDR3: TGTGCCAGCAGCCCCGAGCCCAGCGCCTACAATGAGCAGTTCTTC. The chain has TRBV7-8 and TRBJ2-1; no reliable D call. The CDR3 spans 15 residues. The V gene lost 5 bases and the J gene lost 2 bases, with 13 bases spanning the gap. Per the germline V gene, CDR1 is SGHVS and CDR2 is FQNEAQ.

This clonotype was seen at least ten times. With the library built for alpha chains, this beta chain is off target and its frequency is not meaningful. V and J are TRBV5-1 and TRBJ2-5, with 8 bases that match TRBD1. V lost 1 base to trimming and J lost 2 bases; unmatched junction nucleotides: 4. Germline V gene lookup returns CDR1 SGHRS and CDR2 YFSETQ. This CDR3 is built from 15 residues. Here the CDR3 DNA reads TGCGCCAGCAGCTTGAGGCGGACAGGGCAAGAGACCCAGTACTTC. It encodes CASSLRRTGQETQYF.

In this sample, this clonotype is medium-sized (0.01 to 0.1%). This beta chain lies outside the target of a library built for alpha chains; its clone size means little. This chain connects TRBV20-1 to TRBJ2-5; the match to TRBD1 covers 7 bases. CDR1 is DFQATT and CDR2 is SNEGSKA in the germline V gene (reference sequence). The junction had 4 bases not matched to a gene; V was cut back by 4 bases and J by 5 bases. The length of the CDR3 is 12 residues. This CDR3 is CSATGGRETQYF. Here the CDR3 DNA reads TGCAGTGCTACAGGGGGTCGGGAGACCCAGTACTTC.

This clonotype was seen ten or more times. As an off-target read in a library built for alpha chains, this beta chain has a frequency of little significance. This chain links TRBV14 with TRBJ2-3; no clear D gene. This CDR3 spans 15 amino acids. Germline values: CDR1 SGHDN, CDR2 FVKESK. The V end was cut by 1 base, the J end by 0 bases, with 8 bases between. The CDR3 loop is CASSQVSDSTDTQYF. Written as DNA, the CDR3 is TGTGCCAGCAGCCAAGTGAGCGATAGCACAGATACGCAGTATTTT.

By its share, this clonotype is medium-sized. Within a library made for alpha chains, this beta chain is off target, and its count is uninformative. The rearrangement uses TRBV11-2 and TRBJ2-1; the D gene is possibly TRBD1 (5 bases). Germline V lookup: CDR1 SGHAT, CDR2 FQNNGV. Trimming pared 7 bases from V and 6 bases from J, leaving 19 bases between. This CDR3 is built from 15 residues. CDR3 in DNA: TGTGCCAGCACCATCCAAGGGGTATCCGGCAATGAGCAGTTCTTC. Its translation is CASTIQGVSGNEQFF.

This clonotype was counted ten times or more. A library prepared for alpha chains yielded this beta chain as an off-target read; its size is of little meaning. The rearrangement links TRBV27 to TRBJ1-2; 9 nucleotides agree with TRBD1. The germline V gene has CDR1 MNHEY and CDR2 SMNVEV (reference sequence). V was pared by 5 bases and J by 4 bases, with 8 bases of the junction left unmatched. The CDR3 covers 15 residues. This CDR3 reads CASSPTGGRGYGYTF. CDR3 bases: TGTGCCAGCAGTCCGACAGGGGGACGGGGCTATGGCTACACCTTC.

This clonotype was found many times. As an off-target read in a library built for alpha chains, this beta chain has a frequency of little significance. V is TRBV29-1 and J is TRBJ2-1; 11 nucleotides match TRBD2. Germline V gene data show CDR1 as SQVTM and CDR2 as ANQGSEA. This CDR3 region has 13 residues. The CDR3: CSTGTSGYNEQFF. CDR3 DNA sequence: TGCAGTACCGGGACTAGCGGCTACAATGAGCAGTTCTTC.